These 27 T cell receptor beta chains were sequenced from one sample in a study of T cell responses to AZD1222 COVID-19 vaccine. Assay used: immunoSEQ multiplex PCR; TCRdb lists only in-frame clones, some missing. The sample contains approximately 68,000 clones, about 87% of which appear only once. The sequencing here drew on peripheral blood, taken on day 0 of AZD1222 vaccination. Source of these receptors: an adult in good health.

The chain recombines TRBV29-1 with TRBJ2-1, with 7 bases matching TRBD1. The CDR3 sequence is 14 residues long. J was trimmed by 0 bases and V by 3 bases; bases with no gene match: 2. CDR1 is SQVTM and CDR2 is ANQGSEA in the germline V gene. The CDR3 coding sequence is TGCAGCGTTGATGGGACAGACTCCTACAATGAGCAGTTCTTC. Translated, it gives CSVDGTDSYNEQFF.

CDR3 coding DNA: TGTGCCAGCAGCCAATGGAATGGAGTAGCCAAAAACATTCAGTACTTC. This gives the protein CASSQWNGVAKNIQYF. This sequence joins TRBV14 and TRBJ2-4; D not resolved. V shed 2 bases and J shed 0 bases, with 11 bases lying between them. CDR3 length equals 16 residues. Germline V gene sequence: CDR1 SGHDN, CDR2 FVKESK.

The chain employs TRBV9 and TRBJ2-7; maybe TRBD1 (5 bases). Trimming cost V 0 bases and J 0 bases, with 13 bases left between them. CDR3 length equals 16 residues. Per germline, CDR1 SGDLS and CDR2 YYNGEE. The CDR3 protein is CASSVGSGSSSYEQYF. DNA of the CDR3: TGTGCCAGCAGCGTAGGGTCAGGGTCAAGCTCCTACGAGCAGTACTTC.

This chain connects TRBV12-3 or TRBV12-4 to TRBJ1-2; 7 bases align to TRBD1. The CDR3 has 12 residues. Trimming cost V 5 bases and J 9 bases; bases outside gene matches: 6. CDR3 sequence: CASSVRDSSYTF. CDR3 DNA sequence: TGTGCCAGCAGTGTTAGGGACAGTAGCTACACCTTC.

The genes are TRBV24-1 and TRBJ2-1, with a possible D match to TRBD1 (6 bases). Trimming stripped 6 bases from V and 4 bases from J, with 12 bases between. This CDR3 contains 14 residues. Germline lookup yields CDR1 KGHDR and CDR2 SFDVKD. Here the CDR3 reads CATSKNDRYNEQFF. The DNA of the CDR3 is TGTGCCACCAGTAAAAACGACAGGTACAATGAGCAGTTCTTC.

The V gene is TRBV11-2, the J gene TRBJ1-6; 8 bases are shared with TRBD1. Germline CDR1 reads SGHAT; CDR2 reads FQNNGV. The CDR3 has 15 residues. Losses at the gene ends were 5 bases for V and 7 bases for J; bases not matched to a gene: 7. CDR3 coding DNA: TGTGCCAGCAGCCCCCGACAGGGGACGAATTCACCCCTCCACTTT. This encodes CASSPRQGTNSPLHF.

V gene TRBV5-1 combines with J gene TRBJ1-1; possibly TRBD1 for D (6 bases). The V gene's germline CDR1 is SGHRS and CDR2 YFSETQ. The germline V and J ends were trimmed by 7 bases and 0 bases, with 10 bases remaining between them. The CDR3 contains 13 residues. Here the CDR3 DNA reads TGCGCCAGCGGCTCAGGGGTGAACACTGAAGCTTTCTTT. It is translated as CASGSGVNTEAFF.

Only one count was recorded for this clone. The chain links TRBV30 to TRBJ1-2, with D maybe TRBD1 (5 bases). There are 15 residues in the CDR3. CDR1 and CDR2 (germline): GTSNPN, SVGIG (reference sequence). Trimming cost V 4 bases and J 5 bases, with 20 bases left between them. The CDR3 DNA sequence: TGTGCCTGGAATGGGGCCAATCGCCTGATTTATGGCTACACCTTC. Residues: CAWNGANRLIYGYTF.

The chain couples TRBV9 to TRBJ1-1; no definite D call. The CDR3 covers 12 residues. Germline V gene data show CDR1 as SGDLS and CDR2 as YYNGEE. The V and J ends lost 4 bases and 7 bases respectively, with 11 bases between them. CDR3 protein: CASSPNSGEAFF. The CDR3 DNA is TGTGCCAGCAGCCCCAATAGTGGTGAAGCTTTCTTT.

The gene calls are TRBV7-9 and TRBJ1-5; D is unresolved. Trimming shortened V by 4 bases and J by 3 bases, and 10 bases separated the two germline ends. The CDR3 covers 14 residues. The V gene's germline CDR1 is SEHNR and CDR2 FQNEAQ (reference sequence). CDR3 DNA: TGTGCCAGCAGCTCAACTGGGGACAATCAGCCCCAGCATTTT. Translating gives CASSSTGDNQPQHF.

As DNA, the CDR3 is TGTGCCACCATAGGGGTTCGTAGCAATCAGCCCCAGCATTTT. Protein: CATIGVRSNQPQHF. V and J are TRBV24-1 and TRBJ1-5; a weak D match, TRBD1 (5 bases). Germline CDR1 KGHDR, CDR2 SFDVKD. This CDR3 is built from 14 residues. V shed 8 bases and J shed 0 bases, with 10 bases lying between them.

The rearrangement links TRBV7-3 to TRBJ1-4; D is undetermined. This CDR3 spans 19 amino acids. Deletions cut 8 bases from V and 1 base from J, with 26 bases between. CDR1 SGHTA and CDR2 FQGTGA come from the germline V gene. CDR3 sequence: CASAPGLHPPRRTNEKLFF. CDR3 DNA: TGTGCCAGCGCGCCGGGCCTCCACCCACCTAGAAGAACTAATGAAAAACTGTTTTTT.

The chain joins TRBV24-1 to TRBJ1-2; 9 positions agree with TRBD1. Germline CDR1 reads KGHDR; CDR2 reads SFDVKD. V shed 3 bases, J shed 6 bases, and the junction held 16 bases outside the gene matches. The CDR3 contains 18 residues. This CDR3 reads CATSDPRTGELGVDGYTF. DNA of the CDR3: TGTGCCACCAGTGATCCGAGGACAGGGGAGTTGGGGGTAGATGGCTACACCTTC.

V is TRBV10-3 and J is TRBJ2-5; TRBD1 aligns across 9 bases. J was trimmed by 5 bases and V by 6 bases; bases with no gene match: 1. Germline CDR1 is ENHRY and CDR2 is SYGVKD. CDR3 length: 12 amino acids. The CDR3 nucleotides are TGTGCCATCAGGGGGACAGGGGAGACCCAGTACTTC. Translation: CAIRGTGETQYF.

The chain carries TRBV27 and TRBJ1-1; 8 nucleotides match TRBD1. Unmatched junction bases numbered 7, after V lost 4 bases and J lost 3 bases. This CDR3 spans 15 amino acids. Germline assignment: CDR1 MNHEY and CDR2 SMNVEV (reference sequence). The CDR3 DNA sequence: TGTGCCAGCAGTTCCCCGGGACAGGTTGACACTGAAGCTTTCTTT. The encoded protein is CASSSPGQVDTEAFF.

The chain has TRBV3-1 (or the pseudogene TRBV3-2) and TRBJ1-1; no definite D call. Trimming took 1 base from V and 10 from J, leaving 10 bases between them. The germline V gene encodes CDR1 LGHDT and CDR2 YNNKEL (reference sequence). The CDR3 covers 12 residues. The CDR3, as DNA: TGTGCCAGCAGCCAAGTGGGCAACGCAGCTTTCTTT. Protein sequence: CASSQVGNAAFF.

V usage is TRBV19 and J usage is TRBJ1-3; weak D call: TRBD1 (5 bases). CDR3 length equals 21 residues. Germline V lookup: CDR1 LNHDA, CDR2 SQIVND (reference sequence). Trimming stripped 7 bases from V and 1 base from J, with 32 bases between. Written as DNA, the CDR3 is TGTGCCAGTACCACACTCCACCGAGACAGCATTAATCGATTGTCTGGAAACACCATATATTTT. This translates into CASTTLHRDSINRLSGNTIYF.

This chain joins TRBV3-1 (or the pseudogene TRBV3-2) and TRBJ2-3, with 12 bases identical to TRBD2. The CDR3 is 15 residues long. CDR1 is LGHDT, CDR2 YNNKEL, per germline (reference sequence). Trimming cost V 4 bases and J 4 bases; bases outside gene matches: 3. The chain's CDR3 is CASSPSGRASDTQYF. As DNA, the CDR3 is TGTGCCAGCAGCCCTAGCGGGAGGGCCTCAGATACGCAGTATTTT.

V gene TRBV3-1 (or the pseudogene TRBV3-2) combines with J gene TRBJ1-5; 7 bases are shared with TRBD1. V lost 1 base to trimming and J lost 3 bases; unmatched junction nucleotides: 6. CDR1 is LGHDT, CDR2 YNNKEL, per germline (reference sequence). The CDR3 has 16 amino acids. The CDR3 region has the DNA TGTGCCAGCAGCCAAGTGTTAAGGGGGCCCAATCAGCCCCAGCATTTT. Its protein is CASSQVLRGPNQPQHF.

The chain carries TRBV25-1 and TRBJ1-5; 7 bases fit TRBD1. This CDR3 comprises 16 residues. V dropped 4 bases and J dropped 1; count of bases not matched to a gene: 7. Germline V gene lookup returns CDR1 MGHDK and CDR2 SYGVNS. The CDR3 loop reads CASSGTGDLSNQPQHF. The DNA of the CDR3 is TGTGCCAGCAGTGGAACAGGGGATTTAAGCAATCAGCCCCAGCATTTT.

The genes are TRBV24-1 and TRBJ2-1; 8 nucleotides agree with TRBD1. Germline assignment: CDR1 KGHDR and CDR2 SFDVKD. The ends lost 8 bases at V and 9 bases at J; junction bases unmatched: 8. This CDR3 has 13 residues. For the CDR3, the DNA is TGTGCCACCACCCCATCGGGGACAGGTGAGCAGTTCTTC. Residues: CATTPSGTGEQFF.

V and J are TRBV19 and TRBJ2-5; 8 bases line up with TRBD1. CDR3 length equals 15 residues. Trimming took 5 bases from V and 2 from J; bases not matched to a gene: 7. Germline CDR1 is LNHDA and CDR2 is SQIVND (reference sequence). The CDR3 DNA is TGTGCCAGTAGTTGGACAGGGTCGGGGCAAGAGACCCAGTACTTC. It translates to CASSWTGSGQETQYF.

This clone was counted a few times. This chain links TRBV5-1 with TRBJ2-5; 7 positions agree with TRBD1. Germline V lookup: CDR1 SGHRS, CDR2 YFSETQ. This CDR3 comprises 14 residues. V dropped 4 bases and J dropped 2; count of bases not matched to a gene: 5. CDR3: CASSGDSLQETQYF. Written as DNA, the CDR3 is TGCGCCAGCAGCGGGGACAGCTTACAAGAGACCCAGTACTTC.

The CDR3 region is CASSQRGQGGVETQYF. The CDR3 coding sequence is TGCGCCAGCAGCCAAAGGGGACAGGGAGGTGTGGAGACCCAGTACTTC. The chain links TRBV5-1 to TRBJ2-5; 9 bases are a match to TRBD1. V was pared by 4 bases and J by 5 bases, with 12 bases of the junction left unmatched. Germline V lookup: CDR1 SGHRS, CDR2 YFSETQ. The CDR3 is made up of 16 amino acids.

J is TRBJ1-1 and V is TRBV10-3; tentatively, D is TRBD1 (5 bases). Per germline, CDR1 ENHRY and CDR2 SYGVKD. The CDR3 covers 13 residues. V lost 3 bases and J lost 0, with 5 bases in between. CDR3 coding DNA: TGTGCCATCAGTGACAGGGTGAACACTGAAGCTTTCTTT. This codes for CAISDRVNTEAFF.

This rearrangement joins TRBV29-1 to TRBJ2-5, with a tentative D call TRBD1 (6 bases). From germline, CDR1 is SQVTM and CDR2 ANQGSEA. The CDR3 totals 13 residues. V was pared by 6 bases and J by 3 bases, with 14 bases between. Here the CDR3 DNA reads TGCAGCGTCTTGACAGGAGACGAAGAGACCCAGTACTTC. Its translation is CSVLTGDEETQYF.

This clone was detected a few times. The chain employs TRBV5-1 and TRBJ2-5; D may be TRBD1 (6 bases). The CDR3 is 13 amino acids. The germline gives CDR1 SGHRS, CDR2 YFSETQ. Trimming cost V 2 bases and J 4 bases, with 9 bases left between them. CDR3 amino acids: CASSLQGLETQYF. DNA of the CDR3: TGCGCCAGCAGCTTACAGGGTTTAGAGACCCAGTACTTC.